This TCR beta chain was identified during a study of CD8 T cells in ankylosing spondylitis. Regarding the study as a whole: Disease-associated clones were reportedly significantly overrepresented in matched ankylosing spondylitis synovial fluid. Some motif variants were previously reported in reactive arthritis synovial fluid and blood. What appeared characteristic of ankylosing spondylitis blood was a TCR beta motif of eight or nine highly homologous variants.

On this clonotype: Its target is unknown.

Germline V lookup: CDR1 SEHNR, CDR2 FQNEAQ (reference sequence). V was pared by 3 bases and J by 6 bases, with 8 bases between. The CDR3 spans 13 residues. Generation of TCR beta libraries employed quantitative 5'-RACE incorporating molecular barcodes. TCRdb called the 5' RACE reads again in MiXCR, with one record for every CDR3 protein. In the table there are 150,000 to 200,000 distinct CDR3 sequences, about 18% of which are singletons. The chain uses TRBV7-9 and TRBJ2-2; D unclear. The sequenced material came from blood, either unsorted or a sorted T cell fraction (not recorded which). The TCR sequence derives from a male donor with ankylosing spondylitis or in good health (not recorded which). The CDR3 loop is CASSFNIAGELFF. In DNA form, the CDR3 reads TGTGCCAGCAGCTTCAACATCGCCGGGGAGCTGTTTTTT.